Following are 5 T cell receptor beta chains from one sample sequenced in a study of human T cells and chemical hapten exposure. TCRdb redid the calling of the RACE reads with MiXCR, one entry per CDR3 protein. This table has about 120,000 distinct CDR3 sequences, roughly 13% appearing once. The time point is: pre-sensitization, week 0. Noted treatment: therapeutic diphenylcyclopropenone sensitization with weekly scalp DPC. Sample: whole blood, taken in connection with sensitization to the hapten diphenylcyclopropenone (DPC). These receptors were obtained from a young woman with alopecia areata. Some clones in this sample may be carry-over from other donors' samples.

The chain carries TRBV10-2 and TRBJ1-6; D remains unclear. This CDR3 is built from 13 residues. V dropped 8 bases and J dropped 9 bases, with 14 bases sitting between them. From germline, CDR1 is WSHSY and CDR2 SAAADI. This CDR3 reads CASGAGFSSPLHF. Here the CDR3 DNA reads TGCGCCAGCGGAGCAGGATTTTCTTCACCCCTCCACTTT.

The chain is built from TRBV7-8 and TRBJ2-7; a possible D gene is TRBD1 (5 bases). Per the germline V gene, CDR1 is SGHVS and CDR2 is FQNEAQ. V lost 4 bases to trimming and J lost 0 bases, with 16 bases between them. The length of the CDR3 is 16 residues. CDR3 residues: CASSSPQGRSSYEQYF. The DNA for the CDR3 is TGTGCCAGCAGCTCCCCCCAGGGTAGGAGCTCCTACGAGCAGTACTTC.

This rearrangement joins TRBV12-3 or TRBV12-4 to TRBJ1-1, with a tentative D call TRBD1 (6 bases). The CDR3 has 15 amino acids. The ends were cut back, 3 bases at V and 2 bases at J, with 13 bases in the middle. The CDR3 loop is CASSFSGGLNTEAFF. The CDR3, as DNA: TGTGCCAGCAGTTTTTCGGGGGGCCTTAACACTGAAGCTTTCTTT.

This clonotype was counted only a few times. The chain carries TRBV20-1 and TRBJ2-7; TRBD1 matches at 7 bases. CDR3 size: 15 residues. Germline V gene lookup returns CDR1 DFQATT and CDR2 SNEGSKA (reference sequence). V lost 3 bases to trimming and J lost 3 bases; unmatched junction nucleotides: 11. The CDR3 nucleotides read TGCAGTGCTAGGCCTGAGACAGGGATCGGCTACGAGCAGTACTTC. Protein: CSARPETGIGYEQYF.

This clonotype was seen a handful of times. The J gene is TRBJ2-7, the V gene TRBV21-1. TRBV21-1 is marked as a pseudogene. This CDR3 is 14 amino acids long. This chain's CDR3 is CASSKPILGHEQYF. The DNA for the CDR3 is TGTGCCAGCAGCAAACCCATTCTCGGTCACGAGCAGTACTTC.